This note documents a single T cell receptor beta chain sequence. This sample is drawn from a study of blood T cell repertoires in COVID-19. Overall study: Sources were T cells, B-cell-depleted T cells, or PBMCs; the material itself was cDNA or gDNA.

Original methodology: Using reference gene primer amplification, nucleated cell counts were estimated. The table came from immunoSEQ multiplex PCR; TCRdb's copy has only in-frame clones and leaves some out. V, J and clone size derive from that table, while D and trimming were established from the DNA sequence. The sample lists about 100,000 clones; about nine tenths were seen once. The CDR3 covers 15 residues. Trimming removed 5 bases from V and 0 bases from J; junction bases left unmatched: 5. In germline, CDR1 is SGHAT, CDR2 FQDESV (reference sequence). The clonotype was recovered from a man in his fifties or sixties with acute or convalescent COVID-19. Specimen: peripheral blood. The chain couples TRBV11-1 to TRBJ2-7, with 9 bases that match TRBD1. The CDR3 protein is CASSRQGGLSYEQYF. DNA of the CDR3: TGTGCCAGCAGCAGACAGGGGGGCCTCTCCTACGAGCAGTACTTC.